Below are 9 T cell receptor beta chains sequenced from a single sample in a study of lymphopenia after photon versus proton radiotherapy (dated by TCRdb to the late 2010s). Library generation was performed with the immunoSEQ multiplex PCR assay. TCRdb limited this immuneACCESS table to in-frame rearrangements with V and J called. A share of clones is missing; checked studies link under half to unresolved V genes, and the rest is unexplained. This sample comprises around 24,000 clones, less than 90% of them detected only once. Of the sample, approximately 3.7% is held by the ten largest clones. This specimen consisted of peripheral blood, obtained from a patient treated with photon-based radiotherapy. These receptors were collected from a woman aged 45-65 years with pancreatic cancer.

The chain combines TRBV11-3 with TRBJ2-2; 13 nucleotides agree with TRBD2. The V gene's germline CDR1 is SGHNT and CDR2 YENEEA. The junction had 8 bases not matched to a gene; V was cut back by 6 bases and J by 4 bases. This CDR3 has 17 amino acids. CDR3 nucleotides: TGTGCCAGCAGTTCCGGGGGACTAGCGGGATCCACCGGGGAGCTGTTTTTT. Its protein is CASSSGGLAGSTGELFF.

This clone is medium-sized. The V gene is TRBV3-2, the J gene TRBJ1-1. TRBV3-2 counts as a pseudogene. The CDR3 is 9 residues long. The CDR3 DNA sequence: TGTGCCAGCACCGGAGGAGCTTTCTTT. Translated, it gives CASTGGAFF.

CDR3 residues: CASSSAGTGGETQYF. CDR3 DNA sequence: TGTGCCAGCAGCTCAGCCGGGACAGGGGGTGAGACCCAGTACTTC. The chain is built from TRBV5-6 and TRBJ2-5; TRBD1 matches 11 bases. This CDR3 has 15 amino acids. The V gene end was trimmed by 3 bases and the J gene end by 5 bases; junction bases not matched to a gene: 6. The germline V gene has CDR1 SGHDT and CDR2 YYEEEE.

The chain employs TRBV19 and TRBJ2-1, with D perhaps matching TRBD2 (6 bases). Germline V lookup: CDR1 LNHDA, CDR2 SQIVND (reference sequence). With 6 bases removed from V and 0 bases from J, the gap between germline ends came to 15 bases. The CDR3 has 16 residues. The CDR3 loop is CASSRGGKVSYNEQFF. The DNA for the CDR3 is TGTGCCAGTAGCCGTGGGGGGAAGGTCTCCTACAATGAGCAGTTCTTC.

The rearrangement uses TRBV7-8 and TRBJ1-1; perhaps TRBD1 as D (5 bases). V dropped 5 bases and J dropped 4 bases, with 11 bases sitting between them. The germline V gene has CDR1 SGHVS and CDR2 FQNEAQ. The CDR3 extends over 13 amino acids. The CDR3 DNA reads TGTGCCAGCAGCCCGGTAGGGGCCACTGAAGCTTTCTTT. Translation: CASSPVGATEAFF.

This rearrangement joins TRBV27 to TRBJ2-1; D is uncertain. Germline CDR1 reads MNHEY; CDR2 reads SMNVEV (reference sequence). Between the trimmed V and J ends, which lost 6 bases and 0 bases, there was a span of 12 bases. The CDR3 extends over 15 amino acids. The CDR3 region is CASRTSFGSYNEQFF. The DNA of the CDR3 is TGTGCCAGCAGGACATCTTTCGGCTCCTACAATGAGCAGTTCTTC.

The chain employs TRBV5-1 and TRBJ2-4; 7 positions agree with TRBD2. The germline CDR1 and CDR2 sequences are SGHRS and YFSETQ. The CDR3 consists of 14 residues. Trimming removed 2 bases from V and 7 bases from J; junction bases left unmatched: 6. CDR3 DNA: TGCGCCAGCAGCTTATGGCAGGGAGGGAACATTCAGTACTTC. This encodes CASSLWQGGNIQYF.

This clone occurred a few times. The chain couples TRBV30 to TRBJ2-3, with 7 bases that match TRBD2. V lost 2 bases and J lost 6; bases outside the gene matches: 17. The CDR3 totals 17 residues. The germline V gene encodes CDR1 GTSNPN and CDR2 SVGIG (reference sequence). This CDR3 is CAWSLGFVGGDLDTQYF. CDR3 DNA: TGTGCCTGGAGTTTAGGGTTTGTGGGAGGGGATCTTGATACGCAGTATTTT.

This clone was found a few times. The V and J genes are TRBV5-4 and TRBJ1-2; 7 bases line up with TRBD1. The ends lost 2 bases at V and 6 bases at J; junction bases unmatched: 4. The CDR3 consists of 13 residues. CDR1 is SGHNT and CDR2 is YYREEE in the germline V gene (reference sequence). The CDR3 sequence is CASSFAGGNGYTF. The CDR3 nucleotides read TGTGCCAGCAGCTTCGCAGGGGGGAATGGCTACACCTTC.